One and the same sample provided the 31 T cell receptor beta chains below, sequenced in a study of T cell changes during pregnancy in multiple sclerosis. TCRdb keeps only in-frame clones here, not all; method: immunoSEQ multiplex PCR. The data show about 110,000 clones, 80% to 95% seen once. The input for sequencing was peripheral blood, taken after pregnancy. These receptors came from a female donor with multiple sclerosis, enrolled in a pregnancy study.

CDR3 region: CSVGEGAEQPQHF. CDR3 coding DNA: TGCAGCGTTGGCGAGGGGGCGGAACAGCCCCAGCATTTT. V usage is TRBV29-1 and J usage is TRBJ1-5; 7 nucleotides line up with TRBD1. Germline trimming cut 4 bases from V and 7 bases from J; bases unmatched to any gene: 7. CDR1 is SQVTM and CDR2 is ANQGSEA in the germline V gene. This CDR3 is built from 13 residues. The variable domain in full, with the rest retrieved from reference TRBV29-1 and TRBJ1-5, is SAVISQKPSRDICQRGTSLTIQCQVDSQVTMMFWYRQQPGQSLTLIATANQGSEATYESGFVIDKFPISRPNLTFSTLTVSNMSPEDSSIYLCSVGEGAEQPQHFGDGTRLSIL.

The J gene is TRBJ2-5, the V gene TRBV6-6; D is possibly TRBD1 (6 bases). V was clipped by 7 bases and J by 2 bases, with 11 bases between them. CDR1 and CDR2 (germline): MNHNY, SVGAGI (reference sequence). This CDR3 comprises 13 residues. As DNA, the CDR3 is TGTGCCAGCATTAGGGGGTGGCAAGAGACCCAGTACTTC. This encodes CASIRGWQETQYF.

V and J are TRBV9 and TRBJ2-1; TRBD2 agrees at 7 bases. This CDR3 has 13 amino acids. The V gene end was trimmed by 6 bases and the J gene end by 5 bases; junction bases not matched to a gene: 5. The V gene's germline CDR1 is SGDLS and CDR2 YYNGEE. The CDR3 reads CASTSGGHNEQFF. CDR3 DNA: TGTGCCAGCACGTCGGGAGGCCACAATGAGCAGTTCTTC.

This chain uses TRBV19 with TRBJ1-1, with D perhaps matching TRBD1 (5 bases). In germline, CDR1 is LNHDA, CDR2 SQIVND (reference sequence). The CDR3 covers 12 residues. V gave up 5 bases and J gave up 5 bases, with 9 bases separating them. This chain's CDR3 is CASSAGQTEAFF. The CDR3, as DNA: TGTGCCAGTAGTGCTGGACAAACTGAAGCTTTCTTT.

CDR3 region: CARAPPGGGYEQYF. The CDR3 DNA follows: TGTGCCAGAGCCCCGCCGGGAGGGGGCTACGAGCAGTACTTC. The genes are TRBV5-8 and TRBJ2-7; 8 bases line up with TRBD2. The CDR3 covers 14 residues. Looked up from germline, CDR1 is SGHTS and CDR2 is YDEGEE. Germline trimming cut 8 bases from V and 3 bases from J; bases unmatched to any gene: 10.

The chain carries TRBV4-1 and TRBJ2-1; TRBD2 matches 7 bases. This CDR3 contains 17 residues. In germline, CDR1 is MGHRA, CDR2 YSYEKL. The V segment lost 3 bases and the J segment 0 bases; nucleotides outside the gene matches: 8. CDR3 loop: CASSHPSPSGSYNEQFF. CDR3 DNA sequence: TGCGCCAGCAGCCACCCCTCGCCTAGCGGCTCCTACAATGAGCAGTTCTTC.

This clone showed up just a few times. DNA for the CDR3: TGTGCCAGCAGCTTGGGGGGGCCGGATTCACCCCTCCACTTT. Its translation is CASSLGGPDSPLHF. This chain uses TRBV5-4 with TRBJ1-6; possibly TRBD1 for D (6 bases). The length of the CDR3 is 14 residues. Trimming pared 0 bases from V and 8 bases from J, leaving 9 bases between. Germline V gene data show CDR1 as SGHNT and CDR2 as YYREEE (reference sequence).

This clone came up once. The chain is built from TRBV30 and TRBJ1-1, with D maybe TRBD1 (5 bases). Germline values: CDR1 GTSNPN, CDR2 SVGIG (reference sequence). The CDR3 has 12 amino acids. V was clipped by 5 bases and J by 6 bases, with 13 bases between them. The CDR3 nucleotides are TGTGCCTGGTCCTGGGGGGTTCCTGAAGCTTTCTTT. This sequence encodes CAWSWGVPEAFF. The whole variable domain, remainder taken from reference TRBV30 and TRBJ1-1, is SQTIHQWPATLVQPVGSPLSLECTVEGTSNPNLYWYRQAAGRGLQLLFYSVGIGQISSEVPQNLSASRPQDRQFILSSKKLLLSDSGFYLCAWSWGVPEAFFGQGTRLTVV.

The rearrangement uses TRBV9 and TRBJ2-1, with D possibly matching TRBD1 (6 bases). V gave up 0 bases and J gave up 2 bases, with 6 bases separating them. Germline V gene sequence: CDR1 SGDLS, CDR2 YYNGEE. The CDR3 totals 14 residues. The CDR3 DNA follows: TGTGCCAGCAGCGTAGGGACAGCCTACAATGAGCAGTTCTTC. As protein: CASSVGTAYNEQFF.

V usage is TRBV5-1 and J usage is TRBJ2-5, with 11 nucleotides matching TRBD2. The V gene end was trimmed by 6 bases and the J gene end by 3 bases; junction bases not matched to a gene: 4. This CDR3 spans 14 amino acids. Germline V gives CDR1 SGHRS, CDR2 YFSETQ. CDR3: CASKMGLAEETQYF. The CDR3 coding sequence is TGCGCCAGCAAGATGGGACTAGCGGAAGAGACCCAGTACTTC.

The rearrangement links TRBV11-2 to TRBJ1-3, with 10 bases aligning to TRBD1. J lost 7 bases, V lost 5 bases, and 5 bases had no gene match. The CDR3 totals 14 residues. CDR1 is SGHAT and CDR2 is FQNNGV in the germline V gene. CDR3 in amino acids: CASSNSGQGNTIYF. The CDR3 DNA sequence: TGTGCCAGCAGCAACTCGGGACAGGGGAACACCATATATTTT.

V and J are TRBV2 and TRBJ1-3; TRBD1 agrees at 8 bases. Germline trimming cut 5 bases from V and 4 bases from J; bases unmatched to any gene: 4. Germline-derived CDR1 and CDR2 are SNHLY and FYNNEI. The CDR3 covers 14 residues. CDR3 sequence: CASSPDRAGNTIYF. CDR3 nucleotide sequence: TGTGCCAGCAGTCCGGACAGGGCGGGAAACACCATATATTTT.

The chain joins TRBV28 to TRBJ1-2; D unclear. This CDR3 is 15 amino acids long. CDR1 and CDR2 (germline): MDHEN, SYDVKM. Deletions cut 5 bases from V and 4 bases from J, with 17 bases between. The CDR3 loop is CASSPETPTSYGYTF. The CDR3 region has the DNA TGTGCCAGCAGTCCCGAGACACCCACATCCTATGGCTACACCTTC.

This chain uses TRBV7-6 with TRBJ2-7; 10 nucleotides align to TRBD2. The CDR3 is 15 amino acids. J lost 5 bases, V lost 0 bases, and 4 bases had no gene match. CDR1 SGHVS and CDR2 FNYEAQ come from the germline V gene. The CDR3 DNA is TGTGCCAGCAGCTTAGCGGCTAGCGGGGGCAACGAGCAGTACTTC. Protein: CASSLAASGGNEQYF.

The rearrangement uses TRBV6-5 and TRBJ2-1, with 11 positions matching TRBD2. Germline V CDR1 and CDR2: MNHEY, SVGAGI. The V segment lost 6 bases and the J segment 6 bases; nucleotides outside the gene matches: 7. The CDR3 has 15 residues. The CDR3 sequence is CASSSPSGGFNEQFF. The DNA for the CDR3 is TGTGCCAGCAGCTCTCCTAGCGGGGGGTTCAATGAGCAGTTCTTC.

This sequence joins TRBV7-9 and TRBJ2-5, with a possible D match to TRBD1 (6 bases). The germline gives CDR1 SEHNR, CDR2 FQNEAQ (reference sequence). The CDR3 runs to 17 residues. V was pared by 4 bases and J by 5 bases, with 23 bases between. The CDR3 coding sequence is TGTGCCAGCAGCTACCCCCCCGACCAACAGGGTGAGGAGACCCAGTACTTC. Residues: CASSYPPDQQGEETQYF.

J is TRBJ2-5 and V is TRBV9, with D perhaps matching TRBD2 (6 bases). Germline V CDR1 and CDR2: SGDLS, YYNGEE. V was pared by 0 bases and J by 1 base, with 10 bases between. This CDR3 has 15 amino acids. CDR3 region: CASSVAASAQETQYF. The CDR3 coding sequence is TGTGCCAGCAGCGTAGCGGCTAGCGCCCAAGAGACCCAGTACTTC.

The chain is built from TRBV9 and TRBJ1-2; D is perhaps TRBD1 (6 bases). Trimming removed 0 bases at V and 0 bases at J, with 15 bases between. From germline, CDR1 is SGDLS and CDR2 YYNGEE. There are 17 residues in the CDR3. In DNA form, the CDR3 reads TGTGCCAGCAGCGTAGTGGCCCCAGGGGTAGCTAACTATGGCTACACCTTC. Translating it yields CASSVVAPGVANYGYTF.

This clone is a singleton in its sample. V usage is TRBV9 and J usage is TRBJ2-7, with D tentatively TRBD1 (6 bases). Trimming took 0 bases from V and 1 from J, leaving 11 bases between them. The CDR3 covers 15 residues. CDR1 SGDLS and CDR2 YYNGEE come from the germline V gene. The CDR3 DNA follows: TGTGCCAGCAGCGTAGCTCCGACAGGTTCCTACGAGCAGTACTTC. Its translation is CASSVAPTGSYEQYF.

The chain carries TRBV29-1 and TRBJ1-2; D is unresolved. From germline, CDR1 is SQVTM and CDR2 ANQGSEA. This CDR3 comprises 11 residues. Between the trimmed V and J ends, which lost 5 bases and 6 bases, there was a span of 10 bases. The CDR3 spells CSVLGDNGYTF. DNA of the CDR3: TGCAGCGTTCTCGGTGACAATGGCTACACCTTC.

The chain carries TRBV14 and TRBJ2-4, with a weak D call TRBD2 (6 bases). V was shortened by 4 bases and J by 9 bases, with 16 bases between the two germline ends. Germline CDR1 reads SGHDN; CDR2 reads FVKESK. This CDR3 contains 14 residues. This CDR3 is CASSPMGLSGIQYF. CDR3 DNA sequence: TGTGCCAGCAGCCCCATGGGACTCTCGGGCATTCAGTACTTC. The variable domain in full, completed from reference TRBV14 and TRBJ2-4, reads EAGVTQFPSHSVIEKGQTVTLRCDPISGHDNLYWYRRVMGKEIKFLLHFVKESKQDESGMPNNRFLAERTGGTYSTLKVQPAELEDSGVYFCASSPMGLSGIQYFGAGTRLSVL.

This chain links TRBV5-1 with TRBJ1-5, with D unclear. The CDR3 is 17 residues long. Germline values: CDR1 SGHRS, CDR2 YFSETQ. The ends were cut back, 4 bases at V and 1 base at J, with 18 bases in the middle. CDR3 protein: CASSPGWPDPSNQPQHF. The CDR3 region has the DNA TGCGCCAGCAGCCCGGGGTGGCCAGACCCGAGCAATCAGCCCCAGCATTTT.

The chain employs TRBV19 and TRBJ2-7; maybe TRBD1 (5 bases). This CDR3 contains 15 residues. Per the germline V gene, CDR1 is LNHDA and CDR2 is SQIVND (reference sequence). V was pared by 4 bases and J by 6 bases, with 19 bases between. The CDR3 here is CASSRQKDIAVEQYF. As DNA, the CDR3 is TGTGCCAGTAGTAGGCAAAAGGACATTGCTGTCGAGCAGTACTTC.

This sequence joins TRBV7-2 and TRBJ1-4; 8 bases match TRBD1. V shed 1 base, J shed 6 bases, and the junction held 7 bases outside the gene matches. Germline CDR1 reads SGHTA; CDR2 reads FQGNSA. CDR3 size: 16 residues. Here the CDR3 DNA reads TGTGCCAGCAGCTTAGAATGGACAGGGCGCCATGAAAAACTGTTTTTT. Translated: CASSLEWTGRHEKLFF. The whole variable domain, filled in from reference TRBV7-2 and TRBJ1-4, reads GAGVSQSPSNKVTEKGKDVELRCDPISGHTALYWYRQSLGQGLEFLIYFQGNSAPDKSGLPSDRFSAERTGGSVSTLTIQRTQQEDSAVYLCASSLEWTGRHEKLFFGSGTQLSVL.

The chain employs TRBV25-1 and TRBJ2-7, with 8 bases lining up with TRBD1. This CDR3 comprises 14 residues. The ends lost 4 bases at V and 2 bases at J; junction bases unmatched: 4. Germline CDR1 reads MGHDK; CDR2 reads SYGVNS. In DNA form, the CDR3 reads TGTGCCAGCAGTGGGACAGGGTATCCCTACGAGCAGTACTTC. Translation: CASSGTGYPYEQYF.

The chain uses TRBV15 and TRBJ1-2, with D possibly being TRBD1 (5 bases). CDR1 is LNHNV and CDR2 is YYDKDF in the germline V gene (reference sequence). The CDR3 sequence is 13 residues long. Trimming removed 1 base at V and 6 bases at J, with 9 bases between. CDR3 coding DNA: TGTGCCACCAGCAGAGGGGGGGGAGATGGCTACACCTTC. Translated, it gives CATSRGGGDGYTF.

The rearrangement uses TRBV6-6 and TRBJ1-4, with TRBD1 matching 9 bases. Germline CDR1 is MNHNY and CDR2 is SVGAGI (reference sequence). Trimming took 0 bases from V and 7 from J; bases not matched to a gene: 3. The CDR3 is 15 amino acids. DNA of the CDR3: TGTGCCAGCAGTTACTCTGGGACAGGGCCTGAAAAACTGTTTTTT. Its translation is CASSYSGTGPEKLFF.

The CDR3, as DNA: TGTGCCAGCACCCAAGAGGGGGGGGCTTACAATGAGCAGTTCTTC. This encodes CASTQEGGAYNEQFF. The chain has TRBV7-6 and TRBJ2-1, with TRBD2 as a possible D gene (7 bases). The germline V and J ends were trimmed by 7 bases and 4 bases, with 17 bases remaining between them. The germline gives CDR1 SGHVS, CDR2 FNYEAQ. The CDR3 sequence is 15 residues long.

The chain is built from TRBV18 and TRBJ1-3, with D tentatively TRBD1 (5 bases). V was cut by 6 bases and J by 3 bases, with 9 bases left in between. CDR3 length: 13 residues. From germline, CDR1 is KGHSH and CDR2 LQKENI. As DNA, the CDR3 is TGTGCCAGCTCTCGGACACGTGGAAACACCATATATTTT. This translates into CASSRTRGNTIYF.

The CDR3 DNA reads as TGTGCCAGTAGTCCGGGACAGGGACTTAACACAGATACGCAGTATTTT. This encodes CASSPGQGLNTDTQYF. The chain couples TRBV19 to TRBJ2-3; 9 bases align to TRBD1. CDR3 length equals 16 residues. Unmatched junction bases numbered 8, after V lost 5 bases and J lost 2 bases. Germline CDR1 reads LNHDA; CDR2 reads SQIVND (reference sequence).

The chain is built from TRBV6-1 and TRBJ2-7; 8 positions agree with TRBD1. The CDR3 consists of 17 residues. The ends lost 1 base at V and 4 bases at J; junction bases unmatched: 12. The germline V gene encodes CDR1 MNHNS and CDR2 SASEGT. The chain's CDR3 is CASSEGMRDRFIYEQYF. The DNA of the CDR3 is TGTGCCAGCAGTGAAGGGATGCGGGACAGGTTCATTTACGAGCAGTACTTC.